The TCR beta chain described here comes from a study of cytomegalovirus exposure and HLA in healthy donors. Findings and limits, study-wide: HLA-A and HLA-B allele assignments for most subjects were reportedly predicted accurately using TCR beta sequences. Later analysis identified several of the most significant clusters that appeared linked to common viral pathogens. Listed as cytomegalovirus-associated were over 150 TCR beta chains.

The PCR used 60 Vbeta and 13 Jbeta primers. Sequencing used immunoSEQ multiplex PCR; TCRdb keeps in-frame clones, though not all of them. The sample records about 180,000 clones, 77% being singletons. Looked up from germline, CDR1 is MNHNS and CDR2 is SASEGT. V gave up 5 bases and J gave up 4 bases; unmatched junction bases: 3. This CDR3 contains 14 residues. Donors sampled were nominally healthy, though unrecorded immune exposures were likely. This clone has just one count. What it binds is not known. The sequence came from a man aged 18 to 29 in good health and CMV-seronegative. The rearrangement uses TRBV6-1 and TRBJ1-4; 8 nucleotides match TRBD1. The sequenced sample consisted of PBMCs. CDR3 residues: CASSRTGFNEKLFF. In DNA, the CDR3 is TGTGCCAGCAGTAGGACAGGGTTTAATGAAAAACTGTTTTTT.